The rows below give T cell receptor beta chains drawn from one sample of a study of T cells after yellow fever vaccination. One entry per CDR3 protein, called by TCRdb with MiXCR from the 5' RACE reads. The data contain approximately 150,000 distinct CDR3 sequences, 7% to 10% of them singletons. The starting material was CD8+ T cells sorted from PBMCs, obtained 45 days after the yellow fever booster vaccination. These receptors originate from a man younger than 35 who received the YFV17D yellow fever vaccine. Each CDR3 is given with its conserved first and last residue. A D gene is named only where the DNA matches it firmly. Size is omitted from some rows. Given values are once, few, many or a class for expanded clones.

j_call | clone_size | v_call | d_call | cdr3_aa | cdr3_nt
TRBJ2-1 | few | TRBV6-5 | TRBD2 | CASRQGLAGRNEQFF | TGTGCCAGCAGGCAGGGACTAGCGGGTCGCAATGAGCAGTTCTTC
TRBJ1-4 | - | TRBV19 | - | CASVIGRKLFF | TGTGCCAGTGTTATCGGGAGGAAACTGTTTTTT
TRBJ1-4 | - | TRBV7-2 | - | CASSSSVGAEGEKLFF | TGTGCCAGCAGCTCAAGTGTGGGGGCGGAAGGAGAAAAACTGTTTTTT
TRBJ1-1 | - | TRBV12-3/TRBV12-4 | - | CASSAQGKAFF | TGTGCCAGCAGTGCACAGGGCAAAGCTTTCTTT
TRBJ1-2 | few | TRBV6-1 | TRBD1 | CASSETGAAANYGYTF | TGTGCCAGCAGTGAAACAGGGGCGGCGGCTAACTATGGCTACACCTTC
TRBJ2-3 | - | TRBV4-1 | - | CASSQDRPGAFTDTQYF | TGCGCCAGCAGCCAAGATAGGCCGGGAGCTTTCACAGATACGCAGTATTTT
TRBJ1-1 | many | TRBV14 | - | CASSQDGAGWTEAFF | TGTGCCAGCAGCCAAGATGGGGCAGGGTGGACTGAAGCTTTCTTT
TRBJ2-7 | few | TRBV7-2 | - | CASSFSAVEQYF | TGTGCCAGCAGCTTTTCCGCGGTCGAGCAGTACTTC
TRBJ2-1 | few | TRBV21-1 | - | CASSAGQPSYNEQFF | TGTGCCAGCAGCGCGGGACAGCCCTCCTACAATGAGCAGTTCTTC
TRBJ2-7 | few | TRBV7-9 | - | CASSGSLYEQYF | TGTGCCAGCAGCGGCAGCCTCTACGAGCAGTACTTC
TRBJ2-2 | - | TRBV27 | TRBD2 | CASSAGLAGPTGELFF | TGTGCCAGCAGTGCGGGACTAGCGGGGCCCACCGGGGAGCTGTTTTTT
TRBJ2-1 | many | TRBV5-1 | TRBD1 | CASSFGQGAYNEQFF | TGCGCCAGCAGCTTCGGGCAGGGGGCCTACAATGAGCAGTTCTTC
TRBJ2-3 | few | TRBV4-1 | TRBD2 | CASSQDKRGSADTQYF | TGCGCCAGCAGCCAAGATAAGCGGGGGTCGGCAGATACGCAGTATTTT
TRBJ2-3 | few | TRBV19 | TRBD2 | CASKGWLAGDSSTDTQYF | TGTGCCAGTAAAGGTTGGCTAGCGGGGGATTCTAGCACAGATACGCAGTATTTT
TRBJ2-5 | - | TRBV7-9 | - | CASSFGDETQYF | TGTGCCAGCAGCTTCGGGGATGAGACCCAGTACTTC
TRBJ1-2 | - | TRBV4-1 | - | CASSQELTPYGYTF | TGCGCCAGCAGCCAAGAGCTGACCCCCTATGGCTACACCTTC
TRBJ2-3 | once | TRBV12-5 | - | CASGRSTDTQYF | TGTGCAAGCGGGCGCAGCACAGATACGCAGTATTTT
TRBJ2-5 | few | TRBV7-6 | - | CASSLGAVDQGTQYF | TGTGCCAGCAGCTTAGGGGCGGTCGACCAAGGGACCCAGTACTTC
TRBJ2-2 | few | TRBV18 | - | CASSPPGDQAGELFF | TGTGCCAGCTCACCACCGGGGGATCAGGCCGGGGAGCTGTTTTTT
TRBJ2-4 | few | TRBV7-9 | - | CASTDELAKNIQYF | TGTGCCAGCACCGATGAGCTAGCCAAAAACATTCAGTACTTC
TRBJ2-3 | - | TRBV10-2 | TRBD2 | CASSAWTRADTQYF | TGCGCCAGCAGTGCGTGGACTAGGGCAGATACGCAGTATTTT
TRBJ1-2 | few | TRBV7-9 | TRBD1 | CASSLAVGQGRGYTF | TGTGCCAGCAGCTTAGCGGTGGGACAGGGAAGGGGCTACACCTTC
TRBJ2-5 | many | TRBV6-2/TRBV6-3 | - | CASSYPTDDGETQYF | TGTGCCAGCAGTTACCCTACAGACGACGGGGAGACTCAGTACTTC
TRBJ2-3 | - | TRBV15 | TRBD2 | CATSNFGGESTDTQYF | TGTGCCACCAGCAACTTCGGGGGGGAAAGCACAGATACGCAGTATTTT
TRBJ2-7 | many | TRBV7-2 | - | CASSIDGGTYEQYF | TGTGCCAGCAGCATAGACGGGGGAACCTACGAGCAGTACTTC
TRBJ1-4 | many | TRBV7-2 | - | CASSLGPNEKLFF | TGTGCCAGCAGCTTAGGACCGAATGAAAAACTGTTTTTT
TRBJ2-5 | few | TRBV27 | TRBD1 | CASSPRQGVQETQYF | TGTGCCAGCAGTCCAAGACAGGGGGTCCAAGAGACCCAGTACTTC
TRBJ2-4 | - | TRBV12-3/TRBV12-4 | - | CASRLLGLAKNIQYF | TGTGCCAGCAGGTTGCTTGGTTTAGCCAAAAACATTCAGTACTTC
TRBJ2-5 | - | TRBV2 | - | CASSEPSGIGETQYF | TGTGCCAGCAGTGAGCCCAGTGGTATTGGCGAGACCCAGTACTTC
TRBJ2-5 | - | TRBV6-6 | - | CATRGLPGTQYF | TGTGCCACCCGGGGACTGCCCGGGACCCAGTACTTC
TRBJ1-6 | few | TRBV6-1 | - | CASSVDFRSYNSPLHF | TGTGCCAGCAGTGTTGACTTTCGCTCCTATAATTCACCCCTCCACTTT